Listed here are 22 T cell receptor beta chains from one sample, sequenced in a study of cytomegalovirus exposure and HLA in healthy donors. The PCR made use of 60 Vbeta and 13 Jbeta primers. Profiling relied on immunoSEQ multiplex PCR, and the TCRdb table lists in-frame clones only, not all of them. The sample includes approximately 90,000 clones, over 75% of them seen just once. Source material: PBMCs. These receptors all come from a boy between 10 and 17 years old in good health and CMV-seronegative.

V gene TRBV6-4 combines with J gene TRBJ2-3; no definite D call. Germline loops: CDR1 MRHNA, CDR2 SNTAGT. Trimming removed 2 bases at V and 1 base at J, with 7 bases between. This CDR3 is built from 14 residues. The CDR3 DNA follows: TGTGCCAGCAGTGACAAGGCGGGCACAGATACGCAGTATTTT. Amino acids: CASSDKAGTDTQYF.

The rearrangement uses TRBV15 and TRBJ1-5; 8 positions agree with TRBD1. CDR3 length: 13 residues. Germline CDR1 is LNHNV and CDR2 is YYDKDF (reference sequence). The ends lost 8 bases at V and 3 bases at J; junction bases unmatched: 3. For the CDR3, the DNA is TGTGCCACCCGGACAGGGTACAATCAGCCCCAGCATTTT. Protein sequence: CATRTGYNQPQHF.

The genes are TRBV4-3 and TRBJ1-6; D unresolved. The CDR3 is 17 residues long. V dropped 0 bases and J dropped 0 bases, with 9 bases sitting between them. Germline V lookup: CDR1 LGHNA, CDR2 YSLEER. CDR3 DNA sequence: TGCGCCAGCAGCCAAGAGGCACTACGCTCCTATAATTCACCCCTCCACTTT. It yields the protein CASSQEALRSYNSPLHF.

The chain carries TRBV15 and TRBJ2-7; 7 positions agree with TRBD1. This CDR3 has 13 amino acids. CDR1 and CDR2 (germline): LNHNV, YYDKDF (reference sequence). Losses at the gene ends were 3 bases for V and 7 bases for J; bases not matched to a gene: 6. CDR3 coding DNA: TGTGCCACCAGCAGTGTACAGGGGTTTGAGCAGTACTTC. This gives the protein CATSSVQGFEQYF.

This chain connects TRBV9 to TRBJ2-3; D gene unclear. Trimming took off 4 bases at V and 0 bases at J, with 6 bases between the two ends. The V gene's germline CDR1 is SGDLS and CDR2 YYNGEE. The CDR3 totals 13 residues. The DNA for the CDR3 is TGTGCCAGCAGCCCAATTAGCACAGATACGCAGTATTTT. This sequence encodes CASSPISTDTQYF.

This clone was seen more than once but under ten times. The gene calls are TRBV28 and TRBJ2-1, with a possible D match to TRBD2 (5 bases). V was cut by 5 bases and J by 8 bases, with 10 bases left in between. In germline, CDR1 is MDHEN, CDR2 SYDVKM. There are 12 residues in the CDR3. CDR3 loop: CASSALVYEQFF. Here the CDR3 DNA reads TGTGCCAGCAGTGCACTAGTGTATGAGCAGTTCTTC.

The chain carries TRBV4-1 and TRBJ1-1, with D possibly TRBD1 on 5 matching bases. The length of the CDR3 is 17 residues. Per the germline V gene, CDR1 is MGHRA and CDR2 is YSYEKL. Trimming shortened V by 0 bases and J by 0 bases, and 14 bases separated the two germline ends. The chain's CDR3 is CASSQDQQGRLNTEAFF. Here the CDR3 DNA reads TGCGCCAGCAGCCAAGATCAGCAGGGTCGTTTGAACACTGAAGCTTTCTTT.

This chain uses TRBV19 with TRBJ1-5; possibly TRBD1 for D (5 bases). This CDR3 contains 14 residues. Trimming shortened V by 5 bases and J by 2 bases, and 10 bases separated the two germline ends. Germline assignment: CDR1 LNHDA and CDR2 SQIVND (reference sequence). The CDR3 reads CASSPGGGNQPQHF. The CDR3 region has the DNA TGTGCCAGTAGTCCCGGGGGGGGCAATCAGCCCCAGCATTTT.

This clone was seen only a few times. The chain employs TRBV4-3 and TRBJ2-2; TRBD2 is a possible D gene (6 bases). This CDR3 has 15 residues. Trimming left V 0 bases short and J 7 bases short, with 12 bases between. Germline CDR1 is LGHNA and CDR2 is YSLEER. CDR3 sequence reads: CASSQDTSRNGELFF. CDR3 DNA sequence: TGCGCCAGCAGCCAAGATACTAGCAGGAACGGGGAGCTGTTTTTT.

V usage is TRBV27 and J usage is TRBJ2-2, with no clear D. The CDR3 is 12 amino acids. V dropped 5 bases and J dropped 3 bases, with 4 bases sitting between them. Germline-derived CDR1 and CDR2 are MNHEY and SMNVEV (reference sequence). CDR3 sequence (DNA): TGTGCCAGCAGTCCCTACACCGGGGAGCTGTTTTTT. Its translation: CASSPYTGELFF.

The rearrangement uses TRBV7-9 and TRBJ2-1, with 7 bases fitting TRBD2. Germline loops: CDR1 SEHNR, CDR2 FQNEAQ (reference sequence). V was clipped by 5 bases and J by 5 bases; unmatched bases: 15. The CDR3 runs to 17 residues. The CDR3 is CASSPPAGDAGDNEQFF. CDR3 coding DNA: TGTGCCAGCAGCCCCCCGGCTGGGGACGCGGGGGACAATGAGCAGTTCTTC. The full variable domain, in which reference TRBV7-9 and TRBJ2-1 provide the parts outside the CDR3, is DTGVSQNPRHKITKRGQNVTFRCDPISEHNRLYWYRQTLGQGPEFLTYFQNEAQLEKSRLLSDRFSAERPKGSFSTLEIQRTEQGDSAMYLCASSPPAGDAGDNEQFFGPGTRLTVL.

The chain carries TRBV4-1 and TRBJ1-2; a weak D match, TRBD1 (5 bases). The V end was cut by 1 base, the J end by 6 bases, with 12 bases between. In germline, CDR1 is MGHRA, CDR2 YSYEKL. This CDR3 region has 14 residues. CDR3 nucleotide sequence: TGCGCCAGCAGCCAAGTCGGGGGACTAGATGGCTACACCTTC. This sequence encodes CASSQVGGLDGYTF.

The V call is TRBV5-1, the J call TRBJ1-2; D possibly corresponds to TRBD1 (5 bases). The CDR3 contains 13 residues. V was cut by 0 bases and J by 8 bases, with 11 bases left in between. Germline V gene sequence: CDR1 SGHRS, CDR2 YFSETQ. CDR3 DNA sequence: TGCGCCAGCAGCTTGGGAGGGACTGAAGGCTACACCTTC. Protein product: CASSLGGTEGYTF.

This chain links TRBV5-1 with TRBJ1-1; D is unclear. This CDR3 contains 13 residues. Germline CDR1 is SGHRS and CDR2 is YFSETQ. The V gene lost 4 bases and the J gene lost 3 bases, with 10 bases spanning the gap. The CDR3 reads CASSQSRDTEAFF. DNA for the CDR3: TGCGCCAGCAGCCAAAGCCGGGACACTGAAGCTTTCTTT.

The chain uses TRBV10-3 and TRBJ1-6; D unclear. This CDR3 comprises 13 residues. Germline V gene lookup returns CDR1 ENHRY and CDR2 SYGVKD. Deletions cut 8 bases from V and 4 bases from J, with 9 bases between. The CDR3 region is CAIGSDYNSPLHF. The CDR3 nucleotides read TGTGCCATCGGAAGCGATTATAATTCACCCCTCCACTTT.

This chain links TRBV6-4 with TRBJ1-2; 8 bases are a match to TRBD1. J was trimmed by 7 bases and V by 2 bases; bases with no gene match: 12. CDR3 length equals 16 residues. Looked up from germline, CDR1 is MRHNA and CDR2 is SNTAGT. CDR3 sequence reads: CASSDRGQGLLFGYTF. The CDR3 DNA reads TGTGCCAGCAGTGACCGCGGACAGGGCCTCCTATTTGGCTACACCTTC.

This sequence joins TRBV2 and TRBJ1-2, with D possibly matching TRBD1 (5 bases). The CDR3 spans 14 residues. CDR1 is SNHLY, CDR2 FYNNEI, per germline. The V end was cut by 3 bases, the J end by 4 bases, with 12 bases between. CDR3 nucleotides: TGTGCCAGCAGTGAGACAGCGTCTGGCTATGGCTACACCTTC. It encodes CASSETASGYGYTF.

V usage is TRBV4-2 and J usage is TRBJ2-7; 8 positions match TRBD2. Germline trimming cut 1 base from V and 4 bases from J; bases unmatched to any gene: 6. This CDR3 contains 15 residues. Germline V CDR1 and CDR2: LGHNA, YNFKEQ. CDR3 nucleotides: TGTGCCAGCAGCCAAGCAGCGGGAGTTGGGTACGAGCAGTACTTC. Translating it yields CASSQAAGVGYEQYF.

This clone occurred a few times. The J gene is TRBJ1-3, the V gene TRBV30; no firm D call. Trimming removed 3 bases at V and 0 bases at J, with 12 bases between. The germline gives CDR1 GTSNPN, CDR2 SVGIG (reference sequence). The CDR3 length is 15 residues. CDR3 DNA: TGTGCCTGGAGAGAGGGCAGGAACTCTGGAAACACCATATATTTT. Residues: CAWREGRNSGNTIYF.

In nucleotides, the CDR3 is TGTGCCAGCAGCTTACCTCCTTTCTTCCGGACAGATAGCAATCAGCCCCAGCATTTT. It specifies CASSLPPFFRTDSNQPQHF. The chain couples TRBV5-8 to TRBJ1-5, with D possibly matching TRBD1 (6 bases). Trimming cost V 2 bases and J 0 bases, with 21 bases left between them. This CDR3 spans 19 amino acids. Germline loops: CDR1 SGHTS, CDR2 YDEGEE.

The V gene is TRBV6-5, the J gene TRBJ2-1; 8 bases are shared with TRBD2. The V gene end was trimmed by 7 bases and the J gene end by 0 bases; junction bases not matched to a gene: 5. Germline loops: CDR1 MNHEY, CDR2 SVGAGI. CDR3 length: 15 amino acids. The DNA for the CDR3 is TGTGCCAGCACCCGGGGGGGGAGCTCCTACAATGAGCAGTTCTTC. Translation: CASTRGGSSYNEQFF.

V and J are TRBV19 and TRBJ1-6; D is unresolved. Germline loops: CDR1 LNHDA, CDR2 SQIVND (reference sequence). V shed 3 bases and J shed 6 bases, with 9 bases lying between them. The CDR3 sequence is 14 residues long. The CDR3 sequence: CASSIPGSNSPLHF. CDR3 DNA: TGTGCCAGTAGTATTCCAGGATCTAATTCACCCCTCCACTTT.